This note documents a single T cell receptor beta chain sequence. PCR employed 60 Vbeta and 13 Jbeta primers. Libraries were prepared by immunoSEQ multiplex PCR; TCRdb keeps only in-frame clonotypes and omits some of them. The sample includes about 210,000 clones. The sample comes from a study of cytomegalovirus exposure and HLA in healthy donors. Trimming took off 4 bases at V and 4 bases at J, with 10 bases between the two ends. Germline loops: CDR1 SQVTM, CDR2 ANQGSEA. This CDR3 has 12 amino acids. The chain uses TRBV29-1 and TRBJ1-1; D uncertain. Material: PBMCs. The origin of this receptor is a woman aged 25 to 39 in good health and CMV-seropositive. CDR3 DNA: TGCAGCGTTGGGGAGGTTGGCACTGAAGCTTTCTTT. It is translated as CSVGEVGTEAFF.